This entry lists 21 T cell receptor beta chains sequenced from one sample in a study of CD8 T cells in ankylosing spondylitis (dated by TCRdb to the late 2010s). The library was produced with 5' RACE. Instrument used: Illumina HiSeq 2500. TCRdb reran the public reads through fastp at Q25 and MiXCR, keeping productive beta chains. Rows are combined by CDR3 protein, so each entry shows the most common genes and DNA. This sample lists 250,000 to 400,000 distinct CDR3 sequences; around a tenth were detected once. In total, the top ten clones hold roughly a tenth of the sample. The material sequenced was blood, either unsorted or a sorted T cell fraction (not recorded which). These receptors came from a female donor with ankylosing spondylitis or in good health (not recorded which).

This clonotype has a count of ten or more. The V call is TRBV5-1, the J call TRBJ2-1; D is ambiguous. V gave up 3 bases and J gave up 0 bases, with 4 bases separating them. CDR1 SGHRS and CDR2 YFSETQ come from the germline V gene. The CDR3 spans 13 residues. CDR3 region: CASSSASYNEQFF. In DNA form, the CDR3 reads TGCGCCAGCAGCTCCGCCTCCTACAATGAGCAGTTCTTC.

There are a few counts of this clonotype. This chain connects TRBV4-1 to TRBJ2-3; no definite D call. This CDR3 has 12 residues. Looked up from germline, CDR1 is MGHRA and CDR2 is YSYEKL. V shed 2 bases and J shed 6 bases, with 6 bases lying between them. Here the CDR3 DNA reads TGCGCCAGCAGCCAAATGATGGATACGCAGTATTTT. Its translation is CASSQMMDTQYF.

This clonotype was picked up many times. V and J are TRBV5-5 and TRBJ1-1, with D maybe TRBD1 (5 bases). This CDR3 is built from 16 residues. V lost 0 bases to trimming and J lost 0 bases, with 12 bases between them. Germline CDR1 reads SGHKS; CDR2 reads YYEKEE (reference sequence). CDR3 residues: CASSLVVGLLNTEAFF. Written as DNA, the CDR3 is TGTGCCAGCAGCTTGGTGGTGGGGCTGCTGAACACTGAAGCTTTCTTT.

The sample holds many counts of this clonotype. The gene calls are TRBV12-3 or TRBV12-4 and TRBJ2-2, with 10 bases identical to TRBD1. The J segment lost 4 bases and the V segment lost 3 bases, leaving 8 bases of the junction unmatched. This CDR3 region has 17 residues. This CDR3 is CASSFPRRDRGTGELFF. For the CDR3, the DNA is TGTGCCAGCAGTTTCCCGAGGCGGGACAGGGGCACCGGGGAGCTGTTTTTT.

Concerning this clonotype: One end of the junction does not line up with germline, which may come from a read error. DNA of the CDR3: TGCGCCAGCTGCTTGGCCTTATCGGGACCTAATGAAAAACTGTTTTTT. Translation gives CASCLALSGPNEKLFF. The chain joins TRBV5-1 to TRBJ1-4; perhaps TRBD1 as D (5 bases). The CDR3 consists of 16 residues. Germline loops: CDR1 SGHRS, CDR2 YFSETQ.

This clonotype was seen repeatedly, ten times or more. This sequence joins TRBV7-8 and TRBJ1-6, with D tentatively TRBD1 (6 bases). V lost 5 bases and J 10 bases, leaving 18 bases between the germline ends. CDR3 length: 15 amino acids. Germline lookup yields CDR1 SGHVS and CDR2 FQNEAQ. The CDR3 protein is CASSPEGGRGSPLHF. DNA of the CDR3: TGTGCCAGCAGCCCCGAGGGGGGGAGAGGATCACCCCTCCACTTT.

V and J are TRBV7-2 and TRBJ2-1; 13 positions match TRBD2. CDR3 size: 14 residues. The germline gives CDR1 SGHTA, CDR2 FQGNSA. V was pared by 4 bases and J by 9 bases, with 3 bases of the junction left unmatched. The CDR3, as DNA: TGTGCCAGCAGCTCGGGACTAGCGGGATCTGAGCAGTTCTTC. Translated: CASSSGLAGSEQFF.

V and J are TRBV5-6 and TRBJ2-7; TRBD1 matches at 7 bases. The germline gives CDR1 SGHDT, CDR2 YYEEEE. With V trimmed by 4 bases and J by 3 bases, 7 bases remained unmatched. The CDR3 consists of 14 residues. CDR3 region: CASSRGDRSYEQYF. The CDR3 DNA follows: TGTGCCAGCAGCCGAGGGGACAGAAGCTACGAGCAGTACTTC.

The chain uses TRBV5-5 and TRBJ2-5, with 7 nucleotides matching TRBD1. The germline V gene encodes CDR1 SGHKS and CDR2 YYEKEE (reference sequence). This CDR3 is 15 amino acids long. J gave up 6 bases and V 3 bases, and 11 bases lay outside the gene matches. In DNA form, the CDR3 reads TGTGCCAGCAGCTCCTACTTGACAGGGACAAAGACCCAGTACTTC. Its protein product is CASSSYLTGTKTQYF.

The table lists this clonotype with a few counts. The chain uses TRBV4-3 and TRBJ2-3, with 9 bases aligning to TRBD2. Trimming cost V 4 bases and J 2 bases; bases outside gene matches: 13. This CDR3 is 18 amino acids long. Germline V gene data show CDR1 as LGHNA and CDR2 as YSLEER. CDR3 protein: CASSPQFRASGNTDTQYF. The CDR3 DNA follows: TGCGCCAGCAGCCCCCAATTCCGGGCTAGCGGGAACACAGATACGCAGTATTTT.

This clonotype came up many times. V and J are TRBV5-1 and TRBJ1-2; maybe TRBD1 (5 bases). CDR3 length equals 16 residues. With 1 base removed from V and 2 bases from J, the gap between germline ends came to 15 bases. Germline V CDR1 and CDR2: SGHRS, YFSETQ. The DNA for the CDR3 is TGCGCCAGCAGCTTGTCTGGGGCAGAACGAAACTATGGCTACACCTTC. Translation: CASSLSGAERNYGYTF. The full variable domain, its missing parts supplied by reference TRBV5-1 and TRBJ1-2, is KAGVTQTPRYLIKTRGQQVTLSCSPISGHRSVSWYQQTPGQGLQFLFEYFSETQRNKGNFPGRFSGRQFSNSRSEMNVSTLELGDSALYLCASSLSGAERNYGYTFGSGTRLTVV.

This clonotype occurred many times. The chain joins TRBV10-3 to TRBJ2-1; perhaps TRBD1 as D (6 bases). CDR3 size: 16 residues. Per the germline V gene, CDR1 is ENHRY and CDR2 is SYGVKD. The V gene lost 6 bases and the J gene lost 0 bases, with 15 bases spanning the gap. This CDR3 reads CAISQLTGNSYNEQFF. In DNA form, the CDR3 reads TGTGCCATCAGCCAGCTAACAGGGAACTCCTACAATGAGCAGTTCTTC.

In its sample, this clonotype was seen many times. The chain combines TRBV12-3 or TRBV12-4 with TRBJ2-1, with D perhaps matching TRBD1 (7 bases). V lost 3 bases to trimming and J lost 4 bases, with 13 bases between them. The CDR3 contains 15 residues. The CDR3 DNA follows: TGTGCCAGCAGTTTTCAGGGGGGAGGTTACAATGAGCAGTTCTTC. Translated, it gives CASSFQGGGYNEQFF.

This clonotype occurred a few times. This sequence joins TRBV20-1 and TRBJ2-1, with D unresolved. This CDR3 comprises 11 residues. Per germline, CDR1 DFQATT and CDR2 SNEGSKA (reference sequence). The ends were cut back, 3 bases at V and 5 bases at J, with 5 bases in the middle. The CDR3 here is CSARDDNEQFF. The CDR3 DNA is TGCAGTGCTAGGGACGACAATGAGCAGTTCTTC.

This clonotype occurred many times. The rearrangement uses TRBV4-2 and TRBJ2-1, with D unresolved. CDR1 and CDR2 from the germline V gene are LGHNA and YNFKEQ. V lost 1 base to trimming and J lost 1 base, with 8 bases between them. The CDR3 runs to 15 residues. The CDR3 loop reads CASSQVSSSYNEQFF. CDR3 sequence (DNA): TGTGCCAGCAGCCAAGTATCTAGTTCCTACAATGAGCAGTTCTTC.

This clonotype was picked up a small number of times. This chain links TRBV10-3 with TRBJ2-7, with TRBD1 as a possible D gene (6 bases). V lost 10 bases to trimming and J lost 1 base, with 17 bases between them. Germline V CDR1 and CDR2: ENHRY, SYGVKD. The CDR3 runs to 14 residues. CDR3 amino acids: CATQDATGSYEQYF. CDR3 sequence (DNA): TGTGCCACTCAGGACGCGACAGGTTCCTACGAGCAGTACTTC.

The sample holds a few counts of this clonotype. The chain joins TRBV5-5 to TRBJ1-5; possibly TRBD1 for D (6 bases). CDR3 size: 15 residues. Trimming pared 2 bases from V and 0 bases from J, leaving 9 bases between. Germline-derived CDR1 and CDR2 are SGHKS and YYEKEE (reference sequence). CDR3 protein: CASSFTGFSNQPQHF. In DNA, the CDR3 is TGTGCCAGCAGCTTTACAGGGTTTAGCAATCAGCCCCAGCATTTT.

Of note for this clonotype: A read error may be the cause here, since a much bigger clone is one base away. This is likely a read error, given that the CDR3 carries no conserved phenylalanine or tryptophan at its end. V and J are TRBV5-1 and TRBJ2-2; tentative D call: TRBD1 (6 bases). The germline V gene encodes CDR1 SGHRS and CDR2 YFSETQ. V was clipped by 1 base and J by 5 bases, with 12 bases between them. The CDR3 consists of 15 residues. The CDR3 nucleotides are TGCGCCAGCAGCTTGACAGGGAGAGGGACCGGGGAGCTGTTTTAT. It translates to CASSLTGRGTGELFY.

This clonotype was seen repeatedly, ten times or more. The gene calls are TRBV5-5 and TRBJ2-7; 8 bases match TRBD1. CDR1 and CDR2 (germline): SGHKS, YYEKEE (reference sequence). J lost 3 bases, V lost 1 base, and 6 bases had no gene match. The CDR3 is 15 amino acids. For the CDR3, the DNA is TGTGCCAGCAGCTTGCTGGCAGGGGGCATCTACGAGCAGTACTTC. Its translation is CASSLLAGGIYEQYF.

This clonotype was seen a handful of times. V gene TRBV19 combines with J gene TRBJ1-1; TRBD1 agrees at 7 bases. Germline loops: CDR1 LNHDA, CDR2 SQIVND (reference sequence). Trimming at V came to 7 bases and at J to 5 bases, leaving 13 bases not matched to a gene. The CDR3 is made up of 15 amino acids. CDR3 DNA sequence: TGTGCCAGTACCTCAATCCTAACAGGGGAAACTGAAGCTTTCTTT. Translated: CASTSILTGETEAFF.

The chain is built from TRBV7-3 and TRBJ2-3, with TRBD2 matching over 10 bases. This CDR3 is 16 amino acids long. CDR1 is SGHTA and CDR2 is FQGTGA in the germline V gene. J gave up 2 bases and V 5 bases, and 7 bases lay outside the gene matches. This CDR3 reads CASSPGAGGNTDTQYF. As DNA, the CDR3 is TGTGCCAGCAGCCCGGGAGCGGGGGGGAACACAGATACGCAGTATTTT.